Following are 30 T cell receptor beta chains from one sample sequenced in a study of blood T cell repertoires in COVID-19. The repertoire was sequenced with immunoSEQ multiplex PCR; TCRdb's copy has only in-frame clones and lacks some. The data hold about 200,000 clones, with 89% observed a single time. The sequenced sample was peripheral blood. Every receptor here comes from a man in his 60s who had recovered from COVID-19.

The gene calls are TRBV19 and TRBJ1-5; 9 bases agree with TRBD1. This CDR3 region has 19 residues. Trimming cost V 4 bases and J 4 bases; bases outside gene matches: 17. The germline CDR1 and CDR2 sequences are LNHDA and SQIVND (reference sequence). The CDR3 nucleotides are TGTGCCAGTAGTAAGGTAGCCCCGGGACAGGGTAATTTAAATCAGCCCCAGCATTTT. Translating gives CASSKVAPGQGNLNQPQHF.

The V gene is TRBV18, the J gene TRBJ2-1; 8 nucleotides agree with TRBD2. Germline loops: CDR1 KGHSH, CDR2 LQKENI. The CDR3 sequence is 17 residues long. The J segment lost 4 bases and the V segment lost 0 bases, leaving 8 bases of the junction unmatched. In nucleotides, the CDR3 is TGTGCCAGCTCACCACCGTCTGGAACGGGAGGGTACAATGAGCAGTTCTTC. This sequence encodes CASSPPSGTGGYNEQFF.

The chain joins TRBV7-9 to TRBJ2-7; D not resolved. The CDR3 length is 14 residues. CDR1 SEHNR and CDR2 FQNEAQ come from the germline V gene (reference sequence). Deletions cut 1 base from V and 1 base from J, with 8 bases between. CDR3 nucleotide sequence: TGTGCCAGCAGCTTAGATCGGCGGTCCTACGAGCAGTACTTC. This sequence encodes CASSLDRRSYEQYF.

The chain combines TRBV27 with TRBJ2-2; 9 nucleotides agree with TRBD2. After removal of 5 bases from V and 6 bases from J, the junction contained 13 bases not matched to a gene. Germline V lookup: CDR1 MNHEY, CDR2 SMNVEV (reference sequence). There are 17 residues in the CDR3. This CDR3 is CASSPYPGLAIAGELFF. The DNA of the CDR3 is TGTGCCAGCAGTCCATATCCGGGACTAGCTATCGCCGGGGAGCTGTTTTTT.

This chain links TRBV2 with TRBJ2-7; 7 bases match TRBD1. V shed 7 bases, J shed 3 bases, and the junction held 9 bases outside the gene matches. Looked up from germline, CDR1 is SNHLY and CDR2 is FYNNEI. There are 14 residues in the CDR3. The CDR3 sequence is CASTEGAARYEQYF. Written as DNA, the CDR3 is TGTGCCAGCACCGAGGGGGCAGCCCGCTACGAGCAGTACTTC.

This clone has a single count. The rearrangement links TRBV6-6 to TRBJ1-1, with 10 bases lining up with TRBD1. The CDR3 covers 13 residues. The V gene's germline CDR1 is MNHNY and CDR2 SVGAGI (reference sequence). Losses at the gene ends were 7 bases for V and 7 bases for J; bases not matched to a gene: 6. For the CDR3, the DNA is TGTGCCAGCACTCCGACAGGGGGCCGTGAAGCTTTCTTT. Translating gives CASTPTGGREAFF.

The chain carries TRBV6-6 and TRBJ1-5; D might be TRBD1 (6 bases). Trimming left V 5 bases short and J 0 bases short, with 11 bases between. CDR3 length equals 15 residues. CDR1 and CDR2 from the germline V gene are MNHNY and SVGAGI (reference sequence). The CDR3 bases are TGTGCCAGCAGTCCGAGGACAGTTAGCAATCAGCCCCAGCATTTT. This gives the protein CASSPRTVSNQPQHF.

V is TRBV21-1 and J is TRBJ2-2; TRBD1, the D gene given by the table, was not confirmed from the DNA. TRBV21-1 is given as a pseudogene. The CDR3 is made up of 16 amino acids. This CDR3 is CASARTGGNKAGELFF. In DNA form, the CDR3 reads TGTGCCAGCGCGAGGACAGGGGGAAATAAAGCCGGGGAGCTGTTTTTT.

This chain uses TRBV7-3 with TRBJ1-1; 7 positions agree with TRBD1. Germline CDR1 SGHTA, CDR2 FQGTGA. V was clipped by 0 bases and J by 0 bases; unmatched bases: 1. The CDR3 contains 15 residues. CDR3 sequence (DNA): TGTGCCAGCAGCTTAACCGGGACAGTGAACACTGAAGCTTTCTTT. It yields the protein CASSLTGTVNTEAFF.

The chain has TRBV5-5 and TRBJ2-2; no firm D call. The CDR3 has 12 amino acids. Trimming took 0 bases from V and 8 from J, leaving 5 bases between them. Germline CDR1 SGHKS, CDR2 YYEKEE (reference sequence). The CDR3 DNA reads TGTGCCAGCAGCTTGGAGCTTGGGGAGCTGTTTTTT. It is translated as CASSLELGELFF.

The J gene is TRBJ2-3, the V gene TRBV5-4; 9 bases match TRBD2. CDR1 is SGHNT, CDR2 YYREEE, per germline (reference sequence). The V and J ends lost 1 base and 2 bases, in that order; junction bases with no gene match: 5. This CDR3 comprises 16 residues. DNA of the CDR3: TGTGCCAGCAGCTTGTACCTAGCGGGGTACACAGATACGCAGTATTTT. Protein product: CASSLYLAGYTDTQYF.

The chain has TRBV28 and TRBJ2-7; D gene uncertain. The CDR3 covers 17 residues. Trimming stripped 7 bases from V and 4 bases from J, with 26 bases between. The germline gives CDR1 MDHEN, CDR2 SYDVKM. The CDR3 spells CASIPAFGGAKAYEQYF. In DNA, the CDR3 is TGTGCCAGCATCCCCGCGTTCGGCGGCGCCAAAGCGTACGAGCAGTACTTC.

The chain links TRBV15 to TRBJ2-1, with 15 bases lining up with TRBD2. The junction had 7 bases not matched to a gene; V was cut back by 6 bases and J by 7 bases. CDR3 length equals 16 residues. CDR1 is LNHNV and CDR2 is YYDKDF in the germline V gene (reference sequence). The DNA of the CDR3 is TGTGCCACCAGAGGATCGGGACTAGCGGGGGGAAATGAGCAGTTCTTC. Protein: CATRGSGLAGGNEQFF.

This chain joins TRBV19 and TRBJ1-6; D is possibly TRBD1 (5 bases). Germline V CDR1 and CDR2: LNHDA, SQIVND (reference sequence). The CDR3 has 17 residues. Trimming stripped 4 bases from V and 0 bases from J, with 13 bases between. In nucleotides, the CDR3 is TGTGCCAGTAGTAGTAGGGGCGGAAGCTCCTATAATTCACCCCTCCACTTT. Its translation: CASSSRGGSSYNSPLHF.

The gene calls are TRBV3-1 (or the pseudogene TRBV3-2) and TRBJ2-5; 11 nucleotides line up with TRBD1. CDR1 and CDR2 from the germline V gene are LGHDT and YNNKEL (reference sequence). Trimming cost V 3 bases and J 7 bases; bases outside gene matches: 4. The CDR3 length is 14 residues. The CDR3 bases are TGTGCCAGCAGCCAGGGGGACAGGGGGATGACCCAGTACTTC. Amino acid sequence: CASSQGDRGMTQYF.

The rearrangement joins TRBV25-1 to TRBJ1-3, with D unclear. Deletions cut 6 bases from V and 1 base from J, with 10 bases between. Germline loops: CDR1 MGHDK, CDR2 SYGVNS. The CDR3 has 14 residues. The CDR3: CASSEGSSGNTIYF. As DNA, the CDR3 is TGTGCCAGCAGCGAAGGGAGTTCTGGAAACACCATATATTTT.

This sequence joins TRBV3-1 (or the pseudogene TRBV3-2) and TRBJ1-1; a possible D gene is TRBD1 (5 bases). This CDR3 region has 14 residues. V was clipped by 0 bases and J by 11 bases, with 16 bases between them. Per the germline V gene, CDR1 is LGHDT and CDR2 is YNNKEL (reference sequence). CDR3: CASSQDRPDKGAFF. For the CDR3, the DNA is TGTGCCAGCAGCCAAGATAGACCGGACAAAGGCGCTTTCTTT.

The CDR3 loop is CASTLSGGVRDTQYF. The CDR3 DNA reads TGTGCCAGCACCCTTAGCGGGGGGGTGCGAGATACGCAGTATTTT. V usage is TRBV7-9 and J usage is TRBJ2-3; 11 nucleotides line up with TRBD2. The CDR3 runs 15 residues. Germline V gene data show CDR1 as SEHNR and CDR2 as FQNEAQ (reference sequence). The V segment lost 7 bases and the J segment 5 bases; nucleotides outside the gene matches: 8.

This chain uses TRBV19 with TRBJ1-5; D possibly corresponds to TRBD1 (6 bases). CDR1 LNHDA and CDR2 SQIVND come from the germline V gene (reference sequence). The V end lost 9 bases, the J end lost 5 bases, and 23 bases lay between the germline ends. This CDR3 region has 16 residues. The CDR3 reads CASRSTGRGHYQPQHF. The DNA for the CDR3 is TGTGCCAGCCGCTCAACGGGGCGGGGGCACTATCAGCCCCAGCATTTT. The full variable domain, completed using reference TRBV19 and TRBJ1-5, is DGGITQSPKYLFRKEGQNVTLSCEQNLNHDAMYWYRQDPGQGLRLIYYSQIVNDFQKGDIAEGYSVSREKKESFPLTVTSAQKNPTAFYLCASRSTGRGHYQPQHFGDGTRLSIL.

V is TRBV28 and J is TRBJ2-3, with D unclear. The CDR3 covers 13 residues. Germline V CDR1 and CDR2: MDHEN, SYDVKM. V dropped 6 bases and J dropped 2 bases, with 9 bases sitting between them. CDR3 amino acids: CASSLPPTDTQYF. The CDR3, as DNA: TGTGCCAGCAGCCTCCCCCCCACAGATACGCAGTATTTT.

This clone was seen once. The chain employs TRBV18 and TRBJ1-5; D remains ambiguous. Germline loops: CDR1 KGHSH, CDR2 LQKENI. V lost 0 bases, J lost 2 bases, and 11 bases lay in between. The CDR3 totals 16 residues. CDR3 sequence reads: CASSPPGQPRNQPQHF. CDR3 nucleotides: TGTGCCAGCTCACCACCGGGCCAGCCCCGCAATCAGCCCCAGCATTTT.

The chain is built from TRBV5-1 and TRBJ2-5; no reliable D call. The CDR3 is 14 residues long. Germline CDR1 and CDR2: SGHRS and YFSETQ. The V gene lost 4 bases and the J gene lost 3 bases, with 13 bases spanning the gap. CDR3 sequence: CASSIRKLKETQYF. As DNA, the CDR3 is TGCGCCAGCAGCATCAGAAAACTAAAAGAGACCCAGTACTTC.

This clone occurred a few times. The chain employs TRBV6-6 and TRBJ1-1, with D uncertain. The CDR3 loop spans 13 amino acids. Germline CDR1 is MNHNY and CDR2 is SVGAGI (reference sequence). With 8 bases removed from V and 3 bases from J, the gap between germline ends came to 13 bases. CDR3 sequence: CASFKSVYTEAFF. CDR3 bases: TGTGCCAGCTTTAAGAGTGTATACACTGAAGCTTTCTTT.

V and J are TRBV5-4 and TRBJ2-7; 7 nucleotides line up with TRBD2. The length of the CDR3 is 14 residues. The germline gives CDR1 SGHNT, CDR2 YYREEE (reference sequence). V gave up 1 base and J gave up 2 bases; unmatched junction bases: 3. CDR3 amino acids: CASSLWGGTYEQYF. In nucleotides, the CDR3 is TGTGCCAGCAGCTTGTGGGGGGGAACCTACGAGCAGTACTTC.

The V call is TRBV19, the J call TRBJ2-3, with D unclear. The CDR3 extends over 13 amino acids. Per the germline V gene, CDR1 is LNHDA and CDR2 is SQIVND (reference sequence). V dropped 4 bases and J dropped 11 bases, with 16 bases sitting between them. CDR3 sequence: CASSTEQTKRQYF. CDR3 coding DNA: TGTGCCAGTAGTACCGAACAGACCAAAAGGCAGTATTTT.

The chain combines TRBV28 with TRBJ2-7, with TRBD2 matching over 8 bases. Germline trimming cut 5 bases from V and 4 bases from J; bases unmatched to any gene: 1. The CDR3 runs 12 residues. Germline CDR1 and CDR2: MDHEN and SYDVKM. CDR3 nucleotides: TGTGCCAGCAGTAGCGGGAGATACGAGCAGTACTTC. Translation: CASSSGRYEQYF.

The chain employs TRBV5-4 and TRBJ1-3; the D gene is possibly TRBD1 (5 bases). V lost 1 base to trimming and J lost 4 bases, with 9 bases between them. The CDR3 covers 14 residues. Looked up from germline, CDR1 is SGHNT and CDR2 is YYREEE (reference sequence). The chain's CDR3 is CASSLIGAGNTIYF. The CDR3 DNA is TGTGCCAGCAGCTTGATAGGGGCAGGAAACACCATATATTTT.

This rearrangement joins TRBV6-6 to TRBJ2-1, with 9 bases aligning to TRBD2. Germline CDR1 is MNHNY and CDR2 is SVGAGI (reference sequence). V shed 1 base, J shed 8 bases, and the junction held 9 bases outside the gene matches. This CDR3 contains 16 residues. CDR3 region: CASSYFGGRANHEQFF. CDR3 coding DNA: TGTGCCAGCAGTTACTTTGGCGGGAGGGCGAATCATGAGCAGTTCTTC.

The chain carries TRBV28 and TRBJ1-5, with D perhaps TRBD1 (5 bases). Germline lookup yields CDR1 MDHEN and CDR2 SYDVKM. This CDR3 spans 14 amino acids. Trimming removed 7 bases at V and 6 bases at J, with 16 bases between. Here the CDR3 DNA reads TGTGCCAGCAATCTACGGGGGAGGGGTCAGCCCCAGCATTTT. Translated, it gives CASNLRGRGQPQHF. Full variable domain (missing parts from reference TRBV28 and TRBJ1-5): DVKVTQSSRYLVKRTGEKVFLECVQDMDHENMFWYRQDPGLGLRLIYFSYDVKMKEKGDIPEGYSVSREKKERFSLILESASTNQTSMYLCASNLRGRGQPQHFGDGTRLSIL.

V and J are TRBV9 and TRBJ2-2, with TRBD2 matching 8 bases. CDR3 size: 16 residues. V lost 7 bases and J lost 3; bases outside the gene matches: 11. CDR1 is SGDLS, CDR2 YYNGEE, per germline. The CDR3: CASGENSGAYTGELFF. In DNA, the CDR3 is TGTGCCAGCGGAGAAAATAGCGGGGCCTACACCGGGGAGCTGTTTTTT.